One and the same sample provided the 2 T cell receptor beta chains below, sequenced in a study of radiotherapy plus CTLA-4 blockade in lung cancer. The method was immunoSEQ multiplex PCR; TCRdb's version includes in-frame clones alone and lacks a portion of them. The table records 55,000 to 80,000 clones, around 73% of them present only once. The sample in question was peripheral blood, obtained from a patient treated with radiotherapy plus ipilimumab. These receptors were taken from a human donor with non-small cell lung cancer who had a complete response to radiotherapy plus ipilimumab.

In its sample, this clone was seen a few times. This CDR3 is CASSSWTSGSLGEQFF. Written as DNA, the CDR3 is TGTGCCAGCAGCTCCTGGACTAGCGGGAGTTTAGGTGAGCAGTTCTTC. The chain joins TRBV11-2 to TRBJ2-1; 13 nucleotides line up with TRBD2. Germline values: CDR1 SGHAT, CDR2 FQNNGV. This CDR3 region has 16 residues. V shed 4 bases and J 9 bases; nucleotides not matched to a gene: 9.

The table lists this clone with a count of one. The sample contains more than one DNA sequence encoding this CDR3. The V call is TRBV30, the J call TRBJ2-2; no definite D call. V was clipped by 3 bases and J by 1 base, with 6 bases between them. The CDR3 contains 13 residues. CDR1 is GTSNPN, CDR2 SVGIG, per germline (reference sequence). The CDR3: CAWRNWNTGELFF. DNA of the CDR3: TGTGCCTGGAGAAACTGGAACACCGGGGAGCTGTTTTTT.